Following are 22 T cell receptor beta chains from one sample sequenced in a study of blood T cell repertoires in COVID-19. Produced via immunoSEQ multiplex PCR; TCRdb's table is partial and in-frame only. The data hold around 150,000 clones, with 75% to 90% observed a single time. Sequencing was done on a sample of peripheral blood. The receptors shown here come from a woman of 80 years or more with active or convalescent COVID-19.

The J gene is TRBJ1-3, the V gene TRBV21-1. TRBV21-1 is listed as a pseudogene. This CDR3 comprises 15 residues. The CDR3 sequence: CASSTPVPSGNTIYF. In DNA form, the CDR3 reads TGTGCCAGCAGCACCCCTGTCCCCTCTGGAAACACCATATATTTT.

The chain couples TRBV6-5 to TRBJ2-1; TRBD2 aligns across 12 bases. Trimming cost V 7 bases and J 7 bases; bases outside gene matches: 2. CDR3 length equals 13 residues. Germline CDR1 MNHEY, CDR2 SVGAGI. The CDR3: CASTGLAGNEQFF. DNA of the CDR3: TGTGCCAGCACCGGACTAGCGGGGAATGAGCAGTTCTTC.

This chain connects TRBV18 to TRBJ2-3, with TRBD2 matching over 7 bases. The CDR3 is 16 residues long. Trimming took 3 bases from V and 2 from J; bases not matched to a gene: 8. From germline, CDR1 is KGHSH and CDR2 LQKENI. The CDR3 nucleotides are TGTGCCAGCTCACCTCTGTCTAGCGGAATCACAGATACGCAGTATTTT. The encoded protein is CASSPLSSGITDTQYF.

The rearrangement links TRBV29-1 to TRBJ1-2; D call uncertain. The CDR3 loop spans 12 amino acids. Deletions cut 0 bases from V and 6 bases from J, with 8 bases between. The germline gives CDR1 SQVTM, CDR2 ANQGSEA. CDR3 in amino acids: CSVEDSPHGYTF. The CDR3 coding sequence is TGCAGCGTTGAAGACAGTCCCCATGGCTACACCTTC.

CDR3 amino acids: CASSPGQGNQPQHF. The DNA of the CDR3 is TGTGCCAGCTCACCGGGACAGGGCAATCAGCCCCAGCATTTT. This chain links TRBV18 with TRBJ1-5, with TRBD1 matching 8 bases. CDR1 and CDR2 (germline): KGHSH, LQKENI. The CDR3 length is 14 residues. Unmatched junction bases numbered 0, after V lost 3 bases and J lost 2 bases.

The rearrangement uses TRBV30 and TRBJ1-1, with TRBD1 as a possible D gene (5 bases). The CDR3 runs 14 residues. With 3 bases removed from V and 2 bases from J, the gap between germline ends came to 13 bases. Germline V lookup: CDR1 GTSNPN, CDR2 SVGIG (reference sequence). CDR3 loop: CAWRHRTTNTEAFF. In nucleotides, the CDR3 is TGTGCCTGGAGGCACAGGACAACCAACACTGAAGCTTTCTTT. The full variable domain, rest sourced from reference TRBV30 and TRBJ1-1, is SQTIHQWPATLVQPVGSPLSLECTVEGTSNPNLYWYRQAAGRGLQLLFYSVGIGQISSEVPQNLSASRPQDRQFILSSKKLLLSDSGFYLCAWRHRTTNTEAFFGQGTRLTVV.

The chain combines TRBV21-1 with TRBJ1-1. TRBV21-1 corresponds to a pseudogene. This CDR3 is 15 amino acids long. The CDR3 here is CASSKKGRDNTEAFF. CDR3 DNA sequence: TGTGCCAGCAGCAAAAAAGGGAGGGACAACACTGAAGCTTTCTTT.

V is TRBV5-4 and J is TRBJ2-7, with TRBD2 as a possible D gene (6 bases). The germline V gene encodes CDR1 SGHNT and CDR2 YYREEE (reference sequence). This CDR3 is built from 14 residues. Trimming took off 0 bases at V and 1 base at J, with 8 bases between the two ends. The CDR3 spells CASSLGGVSYEQYF. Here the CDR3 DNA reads TGTGCCAGCAGCTTGGGGGGGGTGTCCTACGAGCAGTACTTC.

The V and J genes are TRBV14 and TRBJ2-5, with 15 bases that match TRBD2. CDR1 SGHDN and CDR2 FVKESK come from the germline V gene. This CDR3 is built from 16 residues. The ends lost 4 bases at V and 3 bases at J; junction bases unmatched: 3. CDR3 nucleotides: TGTGCCAGCAGCCCCGGGACTAGCGGGGGGAAAGAGACCCAGTACTTC. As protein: CASSPGTSGGKETQYF.

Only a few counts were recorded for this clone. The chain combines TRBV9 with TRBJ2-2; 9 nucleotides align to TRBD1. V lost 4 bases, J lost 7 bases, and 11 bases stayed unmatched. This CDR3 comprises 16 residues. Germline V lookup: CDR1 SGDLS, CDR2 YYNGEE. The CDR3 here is CASSPGQGRAGGELFF. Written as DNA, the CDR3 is TGTGCCAGCAGCCCTGGACAGGGGCGGGCCGGCGGGGAGCTGTTTTTT. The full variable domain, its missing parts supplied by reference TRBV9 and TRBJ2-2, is DSGVTQTPKHLITATGQRVTLRCSPRSGDLSVYWYQQSLDQGLQFLIQYYNGEERAKGNILERFSAQQFPDLHSELNLSSLELGDSALYFCASSPGQGRAGGELFFGEGSRLTVL.

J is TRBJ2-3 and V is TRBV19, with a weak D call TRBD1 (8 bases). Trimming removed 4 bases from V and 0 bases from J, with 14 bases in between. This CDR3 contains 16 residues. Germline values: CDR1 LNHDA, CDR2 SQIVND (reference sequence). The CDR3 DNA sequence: TGTGCCAGTAGTAAACAGGGGGGAGGGAGCACAGATACGCAGTATTTT. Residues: CASSKQGGGSTDTQYF.

CDR3 region: CSVLTGTGNFWNTEAFF. CDR3 coding DNA: TGCAGCGTTCTAACCGGGACAGGGAATTTCTGGAACACTGAAGCTTTCTTT. The chain has TRBV29-1 and TRBJ1-1; 9 bases match TRBD1. Trimming removed 5 bases from V and 1 base from J; junction bases left unmatched: 14. The V gene's germline CDR1 is SQVTM and CDR2 ANQGSEA. CDR3 length: 17 residues.

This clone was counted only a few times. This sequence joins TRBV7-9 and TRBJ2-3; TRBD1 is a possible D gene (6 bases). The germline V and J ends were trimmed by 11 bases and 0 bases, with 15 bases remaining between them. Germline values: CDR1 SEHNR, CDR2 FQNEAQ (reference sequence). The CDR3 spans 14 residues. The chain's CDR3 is CAGGWGSSTDTQYF. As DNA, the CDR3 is TGTGCCGGGGGCTGGGGCTCCAGCACAGATACGCAGTATTTT. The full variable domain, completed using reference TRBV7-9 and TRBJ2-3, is DTGVSQNPRHKITKRGQNVTFRCDPISEHNRLYWYRQTLGQGPEFLTYFQNEAQLEKSRLLSDRFSAERPKGSFSTLEIQRTEQGDSAMYLCAGGWGSSTDTQYFGPGTRLTVL.

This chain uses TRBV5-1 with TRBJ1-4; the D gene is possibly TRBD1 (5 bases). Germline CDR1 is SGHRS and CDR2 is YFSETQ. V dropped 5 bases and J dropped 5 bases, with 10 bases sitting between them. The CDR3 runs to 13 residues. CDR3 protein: CASSQAGNEKLFF. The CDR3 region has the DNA TGCGCCAGCAGTCAAGCAGGGAATGAAAAACTGTTTTTT.

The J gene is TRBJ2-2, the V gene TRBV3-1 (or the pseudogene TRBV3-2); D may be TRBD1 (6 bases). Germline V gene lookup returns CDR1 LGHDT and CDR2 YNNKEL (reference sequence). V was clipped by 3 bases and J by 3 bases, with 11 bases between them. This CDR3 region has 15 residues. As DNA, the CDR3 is TGTGCCAGCAGCCACCATAGACAGGACACCGGGGAGCTGTTTTTT. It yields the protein CASSHHRQDTGELFF.

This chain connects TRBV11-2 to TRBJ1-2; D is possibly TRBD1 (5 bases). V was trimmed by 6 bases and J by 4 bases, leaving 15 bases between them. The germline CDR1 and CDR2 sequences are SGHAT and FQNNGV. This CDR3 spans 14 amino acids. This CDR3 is CASSSLRALYGYTF. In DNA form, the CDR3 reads TGTGCCAGCAGTTCCCTCAGGGCGCTCTATGGCTACACCTTC. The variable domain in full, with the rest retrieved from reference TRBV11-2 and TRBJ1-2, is EAGVAQSPRYKIIEKRQSVAFWCNPISGHATLYWYQQILGQGPKLLIQFQNNGVVDDSQLPKDRFSAERLKGVDSTLKIQPAKLEDSAVYLCASSSLRALYGYTFGSGTRLTVV.

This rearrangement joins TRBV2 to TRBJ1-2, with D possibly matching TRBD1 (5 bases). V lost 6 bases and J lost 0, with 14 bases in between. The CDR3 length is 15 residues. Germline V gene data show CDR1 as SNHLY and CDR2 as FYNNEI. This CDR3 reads CASRITGSPNYGYTF. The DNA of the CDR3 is TGTGCCAGCAGGATAACAGGCTCCCCTAACTATGGCTACACCTTC.

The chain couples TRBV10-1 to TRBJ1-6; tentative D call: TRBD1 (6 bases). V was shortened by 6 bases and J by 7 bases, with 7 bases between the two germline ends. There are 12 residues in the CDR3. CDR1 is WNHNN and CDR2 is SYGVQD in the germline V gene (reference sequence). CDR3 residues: CASSTGNSPLHF. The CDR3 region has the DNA TGCGCCAGCAGCACAGGGAATTCACCCCTCCACTTT.

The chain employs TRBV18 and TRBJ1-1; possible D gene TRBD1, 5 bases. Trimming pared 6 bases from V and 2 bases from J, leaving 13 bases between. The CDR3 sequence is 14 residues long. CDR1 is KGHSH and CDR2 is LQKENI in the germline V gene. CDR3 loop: CASSPAGGNTEAFF. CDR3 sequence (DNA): TGTGCCAGCTCGCCCGCCGGGGGTAACACTGAAGCTTTCTTT.

CDR3 sequence (DNA): TGTGCCAGCAGCCACATAGGACAGCAGACTGAAGCTTTCTTT. Its translation: CASSHIGQQTEAFF. The chain employs TRBV6-5 and TRBJ1-1, with a tentative D call TRBD1 (6 bases). The CDR3 is made up of 14 amino acids. From germline, CDR1 is MNHEY and CDR2 SVGAGI. Trimming cost V 6 bases and J 5 bases, with 16 bases left between them.

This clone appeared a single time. The CDR3 region is CASGLTPDEQYF. CDR3 DNA sequence: TGTGCTAGTGGTTTGACCCCAGACGAGCAGTACTTC. This sequence joins TRBV12-5 and TRBJ2-7, with D unresolved. Germline lookup yields CDR1 LGHNT and CDR2 FRNRAP. This CDR3 has 12 amino acids. Trimming left V 2 bases short and J 5 bases short, with 7 bases between.

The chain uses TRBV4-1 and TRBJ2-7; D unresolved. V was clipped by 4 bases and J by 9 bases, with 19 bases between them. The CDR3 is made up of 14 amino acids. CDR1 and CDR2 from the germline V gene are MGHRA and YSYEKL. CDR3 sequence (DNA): TGCGCCAGCAGCCCCCCCGATGGGCCCAGTGGGCAGTACTTC. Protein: CASSPPDGPSGQYF.